Below, 21 T cell receptor beta chains from the same sample are listed, as sequenced in a study of early T cells in non-severe SARS-CoV-2 infection. One entry per CDR3 protein results from TCRdb running MiXCR on the 5' RACE reads. This sample has about 34,000 distinct CDR3 sequences, with over 5% found just once. The sequenced sample was whole blood. The receptors were gathered from an adult who was a healthcare worker with PCR-confirmed SARS-CoV-2 infection or an uninfected control (not recorded which).

This clonotype was seen repeatedly, ten times or more. The rearrangement uses TRBV6-5 and TRBJ1-6; D gene uncertain. Looked up from germline, CDR1 is MNHEY and CDR2 is SVGAGI. Trimming pared 2 bases from V and 10 bases from J, leaving 6 bases between. The CDR3 length is 12 residues. The CDR3 protein is CASSYRESPLHF. The CDR3 DNA reads TGTGCCAGCAGTTACAGGGAATCACCCCTCCACTTT.

This chain joins TRBV5-4 and TRBJ2-4, with 8 bases identical to TRBD1. The CDR3 is 17 residues long. V lost 0 bases to trimming and J lost 1 base; unmatched junction nucleotides: 6. Germline assignment: CDR1 SGHNT and CDR2 YYREEE (reference sequence). The CDR3 DNA sequence: TGTGCCAGCAGCTTGGCGTCCCAGGGGGCGGCCAAAAACATTCAGTACTTC. This gives the protein CASSLASQGAAKNIQYF.

This clonotype came up many times. The chain links TRBV7-2 to TRBJ2-3; the D is unclear. The CDR3 consists of 15 residues. Trimming removed 0 bases at V and 5 bases at J, with 12 bases between. Germline CDR1 reads SGHTA; CDR2 reads FQGNSA. CDR3 sequence (DNA): TGTGCCAGCAGCTTAGCTTTGGGTAGAGTAGATACGCAGTATTTT. This translates into CASSLALGRVDTQYF. Together with reference TRBV7-2 and TRBJ2-3, the CDR3 gives the full variable domain: GAGVSQSPSNKVTEKGKDVELRCDPISGHTALYWYRQSLGQGLEFLIYFQGNSAPDKSGLPSDRFSAERTGGSVSTLTIQRTQQEDSAVYLCASSLALGRVDTQYFGPGTRLTVL.

In this sample, this clonotype turned up many times. The CDR3: CASSVGDENTEAFF. CDR3 bases: TGTGCCAGCAGCGTAGGAGATGAGAACACTGAAGCTTTCTTT. The chain joins TRBV9 to TRBJ1-1; D is undetermined. Germline-derived CDR1 and CDR2 are SGDLS and YYNGEE. The CDR3 contains 14 residues. Trimming removed 0 bases from V and 1 base from J, with 7 bases in between.

The chain is built from TRBV28 and TRBJ2-1, with 11 bases aligning to TRBD2. CDR1 is MDHEN, CDR2 SYDVKM, per germline. The CDR3 sequence is 16 residues long. The ends lost 6 bases at V and 4 bases at J; junction bases unmatched: 8. The CDR3 coding sequence is TGTGCCAGCAGCACATCGGGACTAGCGGTTTACAATGAGCAGTTCTTC. Amino acids: CASSTSGLAVYNEQFF.

V gene TRBV12-3 or TRBV12-4 combines with J gene TRBJ2-3; 12 nucleotides align to TRBD2. The CDR3 totals 17 residues. The ends lost 5 bases at V and 1 base at J; junction bases unmatched: 7. The CDR3 nucleotides read TGTGCCAGCAGTCCTACTAGCGGGGGGTTGGGCACAGATACGCAGTATTTT. Protein: CASSPTSGGLGTDTQYF.

In its sample, this clonotype was seen many times. The rearrangement links TRBV7-9 to TRBJ1-1; D perhaps matches TRBD1 (5 bases). In germline, CDR1 is SEHNR, CDR2 FQNEAQ (reference sequence). The CDR3 is 14 residues long. V gave up 2 bases and J gave up 11 bases, with 18 bases separating them. The CDR3 protein is CASSLINGRDGAFF. The DNA for the CDR3 is TGTGCCAGCAGCTTAATTAACGGACGGGACGGGGCTTTCTTT.

Ten or more counts support this clonotype. The chain carries TRBV5-1 and TRBJ2-3, with D maybe TRBD1 (6 bases). Trimming removed 3 bases at V and 2 bases at J, with 10 bases between. The CDR3 consists of 14 residues. The germline CDR1 and CDR2 sequences are SGHRS and YFSETQ. The CDR3: CASSWDITTDTQYF. Written as DNA, the CDR3 is TGCGCCAGCAGCTGGGACATCACCACAGATACGCAGTATTTT.

Many counts were recorded for this clonotype. This sequence joins TRBV21-1 and TRBJ2-3; the table names TRBD2, a call not compared with the DNA. TRBV21-1 is deemed a pseudogene. CDR3 size: 18 residues. The CDR3 region is CASSKVFYEGIELDTQYF. The DNA for the CDR3 is TGTGCCAGCAGCAAAGTCTTTTATGAGGGTATAGAGCTAGATACGCAGTATTTT.

Many counts were recorded for this clonotype. The chain is built from TRBV4-3 and TRBJ1-2, with D possibly TRBD1 on 6 matching bases. The CDR3 length is 14 residues. Germline V gene data show CDR1 as LGHNA and CDR2 as YSLEER. With 0 bases removed from V and 8 bases from J, the gap between germline ends came to 13 bases. The chain's CDR3 is CASSQERGARGYTF. CDR3 nucleotide sequence: TGCGCCAGCAGCCAAGAGCGGGGGGCGCGGGGCTACACCTTC.

The V call is TRBV18, the J call TRBJ1-2; D is perhaps TRBD1 (5 bases). Germline lookup yields CDR1 KGHSH and CDR2 LQKENI. The CDR3 has 14 amino acids. Deletions cut 1 base from V and 7 bases from J, with 13 bases between. The chain's CDR3 is CASSPQGREAGYTF. In DNA form, the CDR3 reads TGTGCCAGCTCACCACAGGGGCGGGAAGCTGGCTACACCTTC.

This clonotype was seen at least ten times. The genes are TRBV12-3 or TRBV12-4 and TRBJ1-2; D ambiguous. There are 12 residues in the CDR3. The V end was cut by 3 bases, the J end by 0 bases, with 2 bases between. The CDR3 loop reads CASSLANYGYTF. CDR3 nucleotide sequence: TGTGCCAGCAGTTTGGCTAACTATGGCTACACCTTC.

This clonotype has a count of ten or more. The V call is TRBV20-1, the J call TRBJ1-2; D not certain. Germline values: CDR1 DFQATT, CDR2 SNEGSKA (reference sequence). Trimming took off 0 bases at V and 7 bases at J, with 15 bases between the two ends. CDR3 length: 14 amino acids. CDR3 nucleotide sequence: TGCAGTGCTAGAGAGGGGTCGGGAGACCGTGGCTACACCTTC. Its protein product is CSAREGSGDRGYTF.

This clonotype was counted many times. The chain links TRBV28 to TRBJ2-7; 13 nucleotides align to TRBD2. The trim removed 6 bases at V and 6 bases at J, leaving 5 bases unmatched. Germline V gene sequence: CDR1 MDHEN, CDR2 SYDVKM. The CDR3 contains 14 residues. The CDR3 region has the DNA TGTGCCAGCAGCCGGACTAGCGGGGGTCTCGAGCAGTACTTC. Translated, it gives CASSRTSGGLEQYF. The full variable domain, completed using reference TRBV28 and TRBJ2-7, is DVKVTQSSRYLVKRTGEKVFLECVQDMDHENMFWYRQDPGLGLRLIYFSYDVKMKEKGDIPEGYSVSREKKERFSLILESASTNQTSMYLCASSRTSGGLEQYFGPGTRLTVT.

This clonotype was detected only a few times. The J gene is TRBJ2-4, the V gene TRBV15, with D possibly being TRBD1 or TRBD2 (5 bases each). The germline gives CDR1 LNHNV, CDR2 YYDKDF (reference sequence). This CDR3 is built from 13 residues. Trimming took 6 bases from V and 8 from J, leaving 14 bases between them. CDR3 nucleotide sequence: TGTGCCACCAGAGGGACCGAAATGGACATTCAGTACTTC. This sequence encodes CATRGTEMDIQYF.

This clonotype was seen repeatedly, ten times or more. The chain employs TRBV20-1 and TRBJ1-5; 10 bases fit TRBD1. V shed 6 bases, J shed 5 bases, and the junction held 10 bases outside the gene matches. CDR3 length: 15 residues. The germline gives CDR1 DFQATT, CDR2 SNEGSKA (reference sequence). The CDR3 loop reads CSAQTGGARHQPQHF. The CDR3 nucleotides read TGCAGTGCGCAGACAGGGGGCGCCCGGCATCAGCCCCAGCATTTT.

This clonotype has ten or more counts. The CDR3 DNA is TGTGCCAGCAGCTTAGACGGACAGGCCATGGAGACCCAGTACTTC. Protein product: CASSLDGQAMETQYF. J is TRBJ2-5 and V is TRBV11-2; 7 nucleotides align to TRBD1. Trimming cost V 0 bases and J 5 bases; bases outside gene matches: 6. Germline CDR1 is SGHAT and CDR2 is FQNNGV. The CDR3 totals 15 residues.

This chain's CDR3 is CASSSRPAEAFF. The CDR3 bases are TGTGCCAGCAGTTCCCGACCAGCTGAAGCTTTCTTT. The genes are TRBV12-3 or TRBV12-4 and TRBJ1-1; D unresolved. Trimming removed 4 bases at V and 6 bases at J, with 9 bases between. The CDR3 has 12 amino acids.

This clonotype was seen repeatedly, ten times or more. The gene calls are TRBV7-9 and TRBJ2-5; weak D call: TRBD2 (6 bases). In germline, CDR1 is SEHNR, CDR2 FQNEAQ (reference sequence). The CDR3 runs to 16 residues. V lost 2 bases and J lost 2, with 15 bases in between. CDR3 coding DNA: TGTGCCAGCAGCTTAATGAGGGGAGGTCCACAAGAGACCCAGTACTTC. It is translated as CASSLMRGGPQETQYF.

Ten or more counts support this clonotype. The chain uses TRBV29-1 and TRBJ1-2, with 9 bases matching TRBD1. After removal of 2 bases from V and 3 bases from J, the junction contained 4 bases not matched to a gene. This CDR3 is 14 amino acids long. Per the germline V gene, CDR1 is SQVTM and CDR2 is ANQGSEA. The CDR3, as DNA: TGCAGCGTTGAATATCGGGACAGGGACTATGGCTACACCTTC. This encodes CSVEYRDRDYGYTF.

V is TRBV4-1 and J is TRBJ2-1; D is unresolved. Deletions cut 4 bases from V and 4 bases from J, with 11 bases between. Per the germline V gene, CDR1 is MGHRA and CDR2 is YSYEKL. The CDR3 has 14 amino acids. This chain's CDR3 is CASSLVPTYNEQFF. The CDR3 DNA sequence: TGCGCCAGCAGCCTGGTCCCGACGTACAATGAGCAGTTCTTC.